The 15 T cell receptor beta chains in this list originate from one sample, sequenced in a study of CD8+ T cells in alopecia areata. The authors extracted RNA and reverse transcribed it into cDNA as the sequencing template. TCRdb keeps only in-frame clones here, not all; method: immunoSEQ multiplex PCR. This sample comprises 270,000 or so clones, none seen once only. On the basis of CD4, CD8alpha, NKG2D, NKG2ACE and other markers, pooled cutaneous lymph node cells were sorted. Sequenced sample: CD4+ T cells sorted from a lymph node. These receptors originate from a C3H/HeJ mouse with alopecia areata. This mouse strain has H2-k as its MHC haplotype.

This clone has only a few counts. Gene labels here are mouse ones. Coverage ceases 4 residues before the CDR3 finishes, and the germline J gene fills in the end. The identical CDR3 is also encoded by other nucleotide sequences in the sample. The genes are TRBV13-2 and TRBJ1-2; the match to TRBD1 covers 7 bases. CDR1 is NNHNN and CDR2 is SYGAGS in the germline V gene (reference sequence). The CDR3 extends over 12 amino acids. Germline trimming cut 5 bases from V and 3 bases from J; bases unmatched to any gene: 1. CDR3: CASGDRDSDYTF. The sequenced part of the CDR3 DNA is TGTGCCAGCGGCGACAGGGACTCC.

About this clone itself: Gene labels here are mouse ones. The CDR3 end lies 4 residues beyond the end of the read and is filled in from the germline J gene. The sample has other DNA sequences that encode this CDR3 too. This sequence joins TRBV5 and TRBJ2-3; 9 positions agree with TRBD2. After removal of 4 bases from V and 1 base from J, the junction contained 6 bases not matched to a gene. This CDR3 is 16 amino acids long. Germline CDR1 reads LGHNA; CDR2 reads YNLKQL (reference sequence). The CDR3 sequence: CASSPLGGGGAETLYF. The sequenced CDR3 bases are TGTGCCAGCAGCCCACTGGGGGGAGGCGGTGCAGAA.

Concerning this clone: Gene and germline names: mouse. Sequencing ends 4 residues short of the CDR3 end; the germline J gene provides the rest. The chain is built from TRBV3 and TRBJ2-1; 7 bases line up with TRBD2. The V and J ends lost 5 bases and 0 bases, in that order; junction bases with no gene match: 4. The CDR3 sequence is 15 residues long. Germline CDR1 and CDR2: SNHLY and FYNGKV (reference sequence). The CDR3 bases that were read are TGTGCCAGCAGCCCGGGGGGGGATAACTATGCT. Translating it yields CASSPGGDNYA. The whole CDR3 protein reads CASSPGGDNYAEQFF.

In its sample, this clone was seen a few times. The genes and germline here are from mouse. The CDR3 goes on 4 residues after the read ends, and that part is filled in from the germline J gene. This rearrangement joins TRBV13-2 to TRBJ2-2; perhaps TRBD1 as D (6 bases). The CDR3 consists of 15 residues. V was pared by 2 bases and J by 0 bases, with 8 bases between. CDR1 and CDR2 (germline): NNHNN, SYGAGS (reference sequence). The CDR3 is CASGETGPNTGQLYF. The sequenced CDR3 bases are TGTGCCAGCGGTGAAACAGGGCCAAACACCGGG.

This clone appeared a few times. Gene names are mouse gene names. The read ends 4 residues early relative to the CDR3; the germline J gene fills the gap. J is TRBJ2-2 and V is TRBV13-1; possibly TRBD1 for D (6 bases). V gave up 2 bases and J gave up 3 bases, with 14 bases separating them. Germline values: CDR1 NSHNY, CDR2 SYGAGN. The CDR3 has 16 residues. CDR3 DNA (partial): TGTGCCAGCAGTGAATCCAGGGGAGGGGACACCGGG. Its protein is CASSESRGGDTG. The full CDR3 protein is CASSESRGGDTGQLYF.

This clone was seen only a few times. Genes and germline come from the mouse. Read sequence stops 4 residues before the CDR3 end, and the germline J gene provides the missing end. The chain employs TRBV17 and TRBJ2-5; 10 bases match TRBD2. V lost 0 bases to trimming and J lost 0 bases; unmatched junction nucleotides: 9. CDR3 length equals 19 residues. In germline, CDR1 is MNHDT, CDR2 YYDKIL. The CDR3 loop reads CASSRDLGWGGLNQDTQYF. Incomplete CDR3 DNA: TGTGCTAGCAGTAGAGATCTCGGCTGGGGGGGCCTTAACCAAGAC.

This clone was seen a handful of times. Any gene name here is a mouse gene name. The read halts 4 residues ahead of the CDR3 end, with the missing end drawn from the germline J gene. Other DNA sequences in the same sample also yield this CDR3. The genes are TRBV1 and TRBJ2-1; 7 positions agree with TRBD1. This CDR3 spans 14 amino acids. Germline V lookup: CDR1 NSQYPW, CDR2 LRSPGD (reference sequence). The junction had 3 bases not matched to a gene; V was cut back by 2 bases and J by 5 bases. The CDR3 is CTCSASGTDAEQFF. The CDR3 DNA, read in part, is TGCACCTGCAGTGCATCCGGGACAGATGCT.

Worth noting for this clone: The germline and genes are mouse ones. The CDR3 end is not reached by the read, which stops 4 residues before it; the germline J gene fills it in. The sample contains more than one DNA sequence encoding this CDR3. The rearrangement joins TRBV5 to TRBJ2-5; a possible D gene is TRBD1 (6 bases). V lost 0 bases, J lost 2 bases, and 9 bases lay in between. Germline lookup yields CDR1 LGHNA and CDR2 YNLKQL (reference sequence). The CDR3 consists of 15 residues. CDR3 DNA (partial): TGTGCCAGCAGCCAAGACGGCAGGGGCCAAGAC. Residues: CASSQDGRGQD. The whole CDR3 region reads CASSQDGRGQDTQYF.

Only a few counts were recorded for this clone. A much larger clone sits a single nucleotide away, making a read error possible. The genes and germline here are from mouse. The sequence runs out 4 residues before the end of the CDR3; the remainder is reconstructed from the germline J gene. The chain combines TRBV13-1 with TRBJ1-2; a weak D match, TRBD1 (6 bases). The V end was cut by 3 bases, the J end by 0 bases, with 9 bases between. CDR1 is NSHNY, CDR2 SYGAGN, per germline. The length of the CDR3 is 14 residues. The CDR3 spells CASSGDKANSDYTF. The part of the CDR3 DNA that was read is TGTGCCAGCAGTGGGGACAAAGCAAACTCC.

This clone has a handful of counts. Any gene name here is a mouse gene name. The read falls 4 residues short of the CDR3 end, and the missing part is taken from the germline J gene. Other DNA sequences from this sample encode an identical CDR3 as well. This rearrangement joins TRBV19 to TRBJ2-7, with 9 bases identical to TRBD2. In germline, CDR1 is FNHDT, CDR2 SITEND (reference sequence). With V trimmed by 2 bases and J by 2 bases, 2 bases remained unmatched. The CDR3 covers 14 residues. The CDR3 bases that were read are TGTGCCAGCAGTATCGCTGGGGGGGCCTAT. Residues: CASSIAGGAY. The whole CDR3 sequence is CASSIAGGAYEQYF.

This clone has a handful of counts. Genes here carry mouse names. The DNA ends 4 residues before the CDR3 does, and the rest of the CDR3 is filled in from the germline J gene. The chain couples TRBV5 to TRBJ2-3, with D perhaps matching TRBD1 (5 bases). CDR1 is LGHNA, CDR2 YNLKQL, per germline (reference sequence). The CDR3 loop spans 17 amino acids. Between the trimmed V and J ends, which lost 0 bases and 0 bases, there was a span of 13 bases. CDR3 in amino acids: CASSQDRKGSSAETLYF. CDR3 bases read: TGTGCCAGCAGCCAAGATCGTAAGGGGTCTAGTGCAGAA.

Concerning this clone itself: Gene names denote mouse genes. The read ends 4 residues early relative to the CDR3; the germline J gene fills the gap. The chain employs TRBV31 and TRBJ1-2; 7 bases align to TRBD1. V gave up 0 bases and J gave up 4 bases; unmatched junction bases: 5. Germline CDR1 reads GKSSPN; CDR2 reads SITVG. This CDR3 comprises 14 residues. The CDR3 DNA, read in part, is TGTGCCTGGAGTCTAGCCAGGGGGGTCTCC. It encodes CAWSLARGVS. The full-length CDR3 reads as CAWSLARGVSDYTF.

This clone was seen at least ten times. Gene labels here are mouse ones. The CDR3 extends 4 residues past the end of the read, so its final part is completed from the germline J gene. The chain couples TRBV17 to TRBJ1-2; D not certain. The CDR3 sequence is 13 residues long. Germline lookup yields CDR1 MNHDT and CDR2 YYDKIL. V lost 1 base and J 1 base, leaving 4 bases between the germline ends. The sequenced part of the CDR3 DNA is TGTGCTAGCAGTAGAGGCAGAAACTCC. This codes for CASSRGRNS. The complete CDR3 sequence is CASSRGRNSDYTF.

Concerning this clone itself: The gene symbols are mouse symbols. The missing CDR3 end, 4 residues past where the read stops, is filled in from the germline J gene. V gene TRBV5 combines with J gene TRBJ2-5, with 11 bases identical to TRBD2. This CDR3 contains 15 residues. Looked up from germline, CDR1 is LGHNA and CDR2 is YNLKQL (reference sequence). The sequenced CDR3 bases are TGTGCCAGCAGCCAACAGACTGGGGGGGACGAC. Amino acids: CASSQQTGGDD. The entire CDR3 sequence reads CASSQQTGGDDTQYF.

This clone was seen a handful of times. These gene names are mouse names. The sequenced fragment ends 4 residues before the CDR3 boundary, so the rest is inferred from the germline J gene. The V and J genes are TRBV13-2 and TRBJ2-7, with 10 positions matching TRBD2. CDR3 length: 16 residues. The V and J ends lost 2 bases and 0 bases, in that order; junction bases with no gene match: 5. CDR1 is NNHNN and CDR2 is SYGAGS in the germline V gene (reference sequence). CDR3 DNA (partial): TGTGCCAGCGGTGACGGACTGGGGGTCTCCTCCTAT. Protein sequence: CASGDGLGVSSY. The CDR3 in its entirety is CASGDGLGVSSYEQYF.